These 26 T cell receptor beta chains were all obtained from the same sample, sequenced in a study of T cells after yellow fever vaccination. In TCRdb, the 5' RACE reads were re-called with MiXCR into one record per CDR3 protein. Of some 560,000 distinct CDR3 sequences listed, roughly a sixth are singletons. Sequencing used PBMCs, obtained about 5 days after the first yellow fever vaccination. Every receptor here comes from a man aged 18 to 29 who received the YFV17D yellow fever vaccine.

This clonotype was found a few times. The chain uses TRBV9 and TRBJ2-1; weak D call: TRBD2 (7 bases). Germline CDR1 and CDR2: SGDLS and YYNGEE. V dropped 3 bases and J dropped 5 bases, with 15 bases sitting between them. CDR3 size: 15 residues. Written as DNA, the CDR3 is TGTGCCAGCAGCGCGTGGGGGGGGCCGCACAATGAGCAGTTCTTC. Protein product: CASSAWGGPHNEQFF.

This clonotype turned up a few times. The rearrangement joins TRBV30 to TRBJ2-7; no clear D gene. The CDR3 extends over 11 amino acids. V lost 2 bases and J lost 7, with 9 bases in between. Per germline, CDR1 GTSNPN and CDR2 SVGIG (reference sequence). CDR3 in amino acids: CAWSNPIEQYF. In DNA, the CDR3 is TGTGCCTGGAGTAACCCAATAGAGCAGTACTTC.

The V gene is TRBV18, the J gene TRBJ2-3, with D uncertain. V was pared by 3 bases and J by 1 base, with 11 bases between. CDR3 size: 15 residues. In germline, CDR1 is KGHSH, CDR2 LQKENI. CDR3 coding DNA: TGTGCCAGCTCACCCCCTCGGGTAGGCACAGATACGCAGTATTTT. Protein sequence: CASSPPRVGTDTQYF.

This clonotype was recorded a few times. V usage is TRBV7-2 and J usage is TRBJ1-2; TRBD1 might be the D (5 bases). Trimming left V 5 bases short and J 5 bases short, with 18 bases between. The CDR3 contains 15 residues. Germline assignment: CDR1 SGHTA and CDR2 FQGNSA. The CDR3 bases are TGTGCCAGCAGCCATAGGGGCGGGGAAGGTTATGGCTACACCTTC. Amino acids: CASSHRGGEGYGYTF.

This clonotype was observed a handful of times. The J gene is TRBJ1-3, the V gene TRBV5-1, with D uncertain. V lost 0 bases and J 4 bases, leaving 8 bases between the germline ends. CDR3 length: 14 residues. CDR1 and CDR2 (germline): SGHRS, YFSETQ. DNA of the CDR3: TGCGCCAGCAGCTTGGAACAGAAAGGAAACACCATATATTTT. Amino acids: CASSLEQKGNTIYF.

This clonotype showed up just a few times. J is TRBJ2-5 and V is TRBV7-2; perhaps TRBD2 as D (5 bases). Trimming took off 5 bases at V and 5 bases at J, with 15 bases between the two ends. The CDR3 totals 14 residues. Germline V gene lookup returns CDR1 SGHTA and CDR2 FQGNSA. This chain's CDR3 is CASSPRTGLETQYF. The CDR3 DNA sequence: TGTGCCAGCAGCCCAAGGACGGGGTTGGAGACCCAGTACTTC.

The V and J genes are TRBV29-1 and TRBJ2-3; weak D call: TRBD2 (5 bases). Germline-derived CDR1 and CDR2 are SQVTM and ANQGSEA. CDR3 length equals 13 residues. V lost 3 bases, J lost 6 bases, and 13 bases lay in between. As DNA, the CDR3 is TGCAGCGTTGACTCCGGGGTTGAGGATACGCAGTATTTT. Protein sequence: CSVDSGVEDTQYF.

In its sample, this clonotype was seen a few times. The J gene is TRBJ2-6, the V gene TRBV18; 7 bases agree with TRBD1. V trimming: 1 base; J trimming: 7 bases; junction bases outside the gene matches: 16. From germline, CDR1 is KGHSH and CDR2 LQKENI. The CDR3 loop spans 19 amino acids. In DNA form, the CDR3 reads TGTGCCAGCTCACCACGTGTGCCGGGACAGACTTCGCGAGCCAACGTCCTGACTTTC. This sequence encodes CASSPRVPGQTSRANVLTF.

This chain connects TRBV11-2 to TRBJ2-5, with TRBD2 identical over 11 bases. The J segment lost 5 bases and the V segment lost 5 bases, leaving 22 bases of the junction unmatched. The CDR3 extends over 20 amino acids. Germline CDR1 and CDR2: SGHAT and FQNNGV. The CDR3 protein is CASSTRGSGGAPHQGETQYF. The CDR3 DNA reads as TGTGCCAGCAGCACCCGGGGTAGCGGGGGGGCCCCCCACCAGGGGGAGACCCAGTACTTC.

This rearrangement joins TRBV20-1 to TRBJ1-6; 9 bases line up with TRBD1. The CDR3 contains 12 residues. Germline CDR1 DFQATT, CDR2 SNEGSKA (reference sequence). V trimming: 0 bases; J trimming: 16 bases; junction bases outside the gene matches: 4. The CDR3 bases are TGCAGTGCTAGAGACCGGGACAGGGCTCTCCACTTT. This sequence encodes CSARDRDRALHF.

This clonotype was seen a few times. As DNA, the CDR3 is TGTGCCAGCGCGGCCATCCATGATCAGCCCCAGCATTTT. Translated: CASAAIHDQPQHF. This sequence joins TRBV2 and TRBJ1-5; D ambiguous. CDR1 SNHLY and CDR2 FYNNEI come from the germline V gene. V lost 8 bases, J lost 5 bases, and 13 bases lay in between. The CDR3 contains 13 residues.

The chain recombines TRBV6-5 with TRBJ2-7, with D uncertain. This CDR3 has 12 residues. CDR1 and CDR2 (germline): MNHEY, SVGAGI. V was shortened by 8 bases and J by 5 bases, with 13 bases between the two germline ends. The CDR3 spells CASGQDPDEQYF. The DNA of the CDR3 is TGTGCCAGCGGGCAGGACCCGGACGAGCAGTACTTC.

The V gene is TRBV2, the J gene TRBJ1-1; D possibly corresponds to TRBD1 (6 bases). Germline V CDR1 and CDR2: SNHLY, FYNNEI. V was shortened by 9 bases and J by 6 bases, with 17 bases between the two germline ends. This CDR3 has 13 residues. The CDR3 DNA reads TGTGCCAGTCAAAAACAGGGAAAACCTGAAGCTTTCTTT. It encodes CASQKQGKPEAFF. The complete variable domain, with remaining parts taken from reference TRBV2 and TRBJ1-1, reads EPEVTQTPSHQVTQMGQEVILRCVPISNHLYFYWYRQILGQKVEFLVSFYNNEISEKSEIFDDQFSVERPDGSNFTLKIRSTKLEDSAMYFCASQKQGKPEAFFGQGTRLTVV.

The V gene is TRBV5-4, the J gene TRBJ2-3; no definite D call. CDR1 and CDR2 (germline): SGHNT, YYREEE (reference sequence). V lost 2 bases, J lost 7 bases, and 14 bases lay in between. This CDR3 contains 14 residues. CDR3 residues: CASSFGPGMNTQYF. The CDR3 region has the DNA TGTGCCAGCAGCTTCGGCCCAGGCATGAATACGCAGTATTTT. Full variable domain (outside the CDR3, taken from reference TRBV5-4 and TRBJ2-3): ETGVTQSPTHLIKTRGQQVTLRCSSQSGHNTVSWYQQALGQGPQFIFQYYREEENGRGNFPPRFSGLQFPNYSSELNVNALELDDSALYLCASSFGPGMNTQYFGPGTRLTVL.

Only one count was recorded for this clonotype. This chain joins TRBV5-1 and TRBJ2-6, with D maybe TRBD1 (7 bases). V was pared by 0 bases and J by 0 bases, with 10 bases between. This CDR3 is built from 17 residues. Germline V CDR1 and CDR2: SGHRS, YFSETQ. CDR3 DNA: TGCGCCAGCAGCTTGGATCAGGGGGGCTCTGGGGCCAACGTCCTGACTTTC. Translating gives CASSLDQGGSGANVLTF.

The V gene is TRBV2, the J gene TRBJ1-4; 11 bases fit TRBD1. The CDR3 has 15 amino acids. Looked up from germline, CDR1 is SNHLY and CDR2 is FYNNEI. The V segment lost 6 bases and the J segment 3 bases; nucleotides outside the gene matches: 3. CDR3 nucleotides: TGTGCCAGCAGGGACAGGGGGCGAGCTAATGAAAAACTGTTTTTT. Translation gives CASRDRGRANEKLFF.

Only a few counts were recorded for this clonotype. V is TRBV28 and J is TRBJ1-2; tentatively, D is TRBD1 (6 bases). Germline V gene data show CDR1 as MDHEN and CDR2 as SYDVKM. The length of the CDR3 is 17 residues. Between the trimmed V and J ends, which lost 3 bases and 0 bases, there was a span of 17 bases. The chain's CDR3 is CASSFAGESNANYGYTF. The CDR3 DNA follows: TGTGCCAGCAGTTTCGCAGGGGAATCAAACGCTAACTATGGCTACACCTTC.

The CDR3 region is CASSFHAGAFYGYTF. As DNA, the CDR3 is TGTGCCAGCAGTTTTCACGCAGGGGCCTTCTATGGCTACACCTTC. The J gene is TRBJ1-2, the V gene TRBV25-1; possible D gene TRBD1, 6 bases. Trimming shortened V by 5 bases and J by 4 bases, and 17 bases separated the two germline ends. The germline V gene encodes CDR1 MGHDK and CDR2 SYGVNS. This CDR3 spans 15 amino acids.

There are many counts of this clonotype. This chain joins TRBV12-3 or TRBV12-4 and TRBJ2-3; possibly TRBD2 for D (6 bases). This CDR3 has 15 residues. Trimming took 2 bases from V and 3 from J, leaving 12 bases between them. The CDR3 sequence: CASSLLASRTDTQYF. CDR3 in DNA: TGTGCCAGCAGTTTACTAGCGAGCAGAACAGATACGCAGTATTTT.

DNA of the CDR3: TGTGCCAGCAGCTCCCACAGGGGGCGTCTGGAAAAGATGGGTGAAGCTTTCTTT. Translating gives CASSSHRGRLEKMGEAFF. The rearrangement uses TRBV11-2 and TRBJ1-1, with 9 bases matching TRBD1. The junction had 19 bases not matched to a gene; V was cut back by 4 bases and J by 7 bases. The CDR3 contains 18 residues. Germline V gene data show CDR1 as SGHAT and CDR2 as FQNNGV.

A few counts support this clonotype. V and J are TRBV7-2 and TRBJ2-3; D is possibly TRBD2 (6 bases). Per the germline V gene, CDR1 is SGHTA and CDR2 is FQGNSA. The CDR3 is 17 amino acids. Deletions cut 5 bases from V and 2 bases from J, with 20 bases between. The CDR3 coding sequence is TGTGCCAGCAGCCCCATCTTTGGCGGGGAATTCACAGATACGCAGTATTTT. Amino acid sequence: CASSPIFGGEFTDTQYF.

This clonotype was detected a few times. The chain combines TRBV5-1 with TRBJ1-4; a weak D match, TRBD1 (6 bases). V was pared by 2 bases and J by 8 bases, with 13 bases between. The germline gives CDR1 SGHRS, CDR2 YFSETQ. The CDR3 runs 14 residues. CDR3 DNA sequence: TGCGCCAGCAGCTTAACAGGGCCGGGAGAAAAACTGTTTTTT. This translates into CASSLTGPGEKLFF.

J is TRBJ2-7 and V is TRBV15; D may be TRBD2 (6 bases). The V gene's germline CDR1 is LNHNV and CDR2 YYDKDF (reference sequence). Trimming shortened V by 8 bases and J by 0 bases, and 14 bases separated the two germline ends. The CDR3 totals 14 residues. This CDR3 is CATELRGGSYEQYF. Written as DNA, the CDR3 is TGTGCCACCGAGTTAAGGGGAGGCTCCTACGAGCAGTACTTC.

This clonotype turned up a few times. V is TRBV6-2 or TRBV6-3 and J is TRBJ2-3; perhaps TRBD2 as D (5 bases). Germline lookup yields CDR1 MNHEY and CDR2 SVGEGT. This CDR3 has 13 amino acids. V was trimmed by 7 bases and J by 0 bases, leaving 8 bases between them. Here the CDR3 reads CASNRGSTDTQYF. The CDR3 nucleotides read TGTGCCAGCAACCGGGGAAGCACAGATACGCAGTATTTT.

The CDR3 nucleotides are TGTGCCACCAGCAGAGTGGGGGATCAGCCCCAGCATTTT. It encodes CATSRVGDQPQHF. The chain links TRBV15 to TRBJ1-5; possible D gene TRBD1, 5 bases. Germline assignment: CDR1 LNHNV and CDR2 YYDKDF (reference sequence). CDR3 length: 13 amino acids. The germline V and J ends were trimmed by 1 base and 5 bases, with 6 bases remaining between them. The whole variable domain, remainder taken from reference TRBV15 and TRBJ1-5, is DAMVIQNPRYQVTQFGKPVTLSCSQTLNHNVMYWYQQKSSQAPKLLFHYYDKDFNNEADTPDNFQSRRPNTSFCFLDIRSPGLGDTAMYLCATSRVGDQPQHFGDGTRLSIL.

The chain has TRBV5-1 and TRBJ2-3; D perhaps matches TRBD2 (5 bases). The CDR3 length is 14 residues. Germline V lookup: CDR1 SGHRS, CDR2 YFSETQ. Trimming cost V 1 base and J 4 bases, with 10 bases left between them. The CDR3 here is CASSLSAEPDTQYF. DNA for the CDR3: TGCGCCAGCAGCTTGTCAGCGGAGCCAGATACGCAGTATTTT.